These 18 T cell receptor beta chains were sequenced from one sample in a study of cytomegalovirus exposure and HLA in healthy donors. A multiplex PCR was run with 60 Vbeta primers and 13 Jbeta primers. The data were produced by immunoSEQ multiplex PCR, yet TCRdb's version contains in-frame clones alone and is incomplete. The data show about 200,000 clones, 75% to 90% seen once. The sample was PBMCs. The receptor set was obtained from a woman in her 30s in good health and CMV-seronegative.

This chain uses TRBV19 with TRBJ1-3; a possible D gene is TRBD1 (5 bases). The CDR3 consists of 14 residues. CDR1 and CDR2 (germline): LNHDA, SQIVND (reference sequence). Trimming removed 3 bases at V and 8 bases at J, with 14 bases between. CDR3 protein: CASSIFDRPYTIYF. CDR3 coding DNA: TGTGCCAGTAGTATTTTCGACAGACCTTACACCATATATTTT.

J is TRBJ2-5 and V is TRBV10-3, with TRBD1 as a possible D gene (5 bases). The J call may be incorrect, as the DNA end agrees better with TRBJ2-7. The germline V gene has CDR1 ENHRY and CDR2 SYGVKD. This CDR3 spans 15 amino acids. For the CDR3, the DNA is TGTGCCATCAGATCTCCGGACACCAACTCCTACGAGCAGTACTTC. Its translation: CAIRSPDTNSYEQYF.

This sequence joins TRBV5-1 and TRBJ2-5, with TRBD1 matching 7 bases. V lost 4 bases, J lost 4 bases, and 10 bases stayed unmatched. This CDR3 has 15 amino acids. Germline CDR1 is SGHRS and CDR2 is YFSETQ. For the CDR3, the DNA is TGCGCCAGCAGCGGGGGTTACAGGGGAAGAGAGACCCAGTACTTC. It yields the protein CASSGGYRGRETQYF.

The chain joins TRBV27 to TRBJ1-5, with a weak D call TRBD1 (5 bases). The germline V and J ends were trimmed by 5 bases and 6 bases, with 14 bases remaining between them. Looked up from germline, CDR1 is MNHEY and CDR2 is SMNVEV (reference sequence). CDR3 size: 14 residues. The CDR3 sequence is CASSPRGAGQPQHF. In DNA, the CDR3 is TGTGCCAGCAGTCCTAGGGGAGCGGGTCAGCCCCAGCATTTT.

In this sample, this clone turned up a few times. V and J are TRBV27 and TRBJ2-7; TRBD1 matches 8 bases. The CDR3 totals 13 residues. The germline V gene has CDR1 MNHEY and CDR2 SMNVEV (reference sequence). With V trimmed by 4 bases and J by 7 bases, 6 bases remained unmatched. CDR3 loop: CASSYRGVGEQYF. In DNA form, the CDR3 reads TGTGCCAGCAGTTACAGGGGGGTCGGGGAGCAGTACTTC.

The chain couples TRBV5-1 to TRBJ2-1, with a weak D call TRBD1 (5 bases). The CDR3 is 14 amino acids. Germline V gene data show CDR1 as SGHRS and CDR2 as YFSETQ. V gave up 0 bases and J gave up 2 bases, with 6 bases separating them. The CDR3 loop reads CASSLEGPYNEQFF. In nucleotides, the CDR3 is TGCGCCAGCAGCTTGGAGGGGCCCTACAATGAGCAGTTCTTC.

This chain uses TRBV6-5 with TRBJ2-4; D uncertain. Trimming left V 5 bases short and J 9 bases short, with 11 bases between. CDR1 and CDR2 from the germline V gene are MNHEY and SVGAGI. The CDR3 contains 12 residues. The CDR3 protein is CASSRPLGIQYF. CDR3 in DNA: TGTGCCAGCAGTCGCCCCCTCGGCATTCAGTACTTC.

The rearrangement links TRBV29-1 to TRBJ2-1; D is perhaps TRBD2 (5 bases). Germline loops: CDR1 SQVTM, CDR2 ANQGSEA. V was trimmed by 4 bases and J by 0 bases, leaving 10 bases between them. CDR3 length: 14 amino acids. The CDR3: CSVVGGFSYNEQFF. Here the CDR3 DNA reads TGCAGCGTTGTAGGAGGCTTCTCCTACAATGAGCAGTTCTTC.

The rearrangement joins TRBV29-1 to TRBJ1-3, with D tentatively TRBD1 (6 bases). The CDR3 loop spans 12 amino acids. Germline loops: CDR1 SQVTM, CDR2 ANQGSEA. Trimming left V 6 bases short and J 2 bases short, with 8 bases between. CDR3 amino acids: CSVWTAGNTIYF. CDR3 bases: TGCAGCGTATGGACAGCTGGAAACACCATATATTTT.

The chain couples TRBV11-2 to TRBJ1-2; D perhaps matches TRBD1 (5 bases). V was cut by 3 bases and J by 4 bases, with 9 bases left in between. CDR1 SGHAT and CDR2 FQNNGV come from the germline V gene. The CDR3 has 13 residues. CDR3: CASSLGQLYGYTF. CDR3 nucleotide sequence: TGTGCCAGCAGCTTGGGGCAGCTCTATGGCTACACCTTC.

CDR3 DNA: TGTGCCAGCAGCCCCGAAACGAACCCTGACAAGTCCGGCGATGGAAACACCATATATTTT. It codes for CASSPETNPDKSGDGNTIYF. The chain links TRBV12-1 to TRBJ1-3; TRBD1 was called by the table and not checked on the DNA. TRBV12-1 is classified as a pseudogene. This CDR3 spans 20 amino acids.

The chain couples TRBV9 to TRBJ2-1; possibly TRBD2 for D (5 bases). The CDR3 runs to 15 residues. The germline gives CDR1 SGDLS, CDR2 YYNGEE. The V and J ends lost 0 bases and 5 bases respectively, with 12 bases between them. The CDR3 protein is CASSVGPERDNEQFF. CDR3 DNA: TGTGCCAGCAGCGTAGGTCCGGAGAGGGACAATGAGCAGTTCTTC.

The gene calls are TRBV29-1 and TRBJ1-2; no reliable D call. Trimming took off 5 bases at V and 10 bases at J, with 20 bases between the two ends. Germline assignment: CDR1 SQVTM and CDR2 ANQGSEA. CDR3 size: 13 residues. In DNA, the CDR3 is TGCAGCGTTCTCGGGTCGCCGGGAGGTGTCTACACCTTC. Its protein is CSVLGSPGGVYTF. The complete variable domain, with remaining parts taken from reference TRBV29-1 and TRBJ1-2, reads SAVISQKPSRDICQRGTSLTIQCQVDSQVTMMFWYRQQPGQSLTLIATANQGSEATYESGFVIDKFPISRPNLTFSTLTVSNMSPEDSSIYLCSVLGSPGGVYTFGSGTRLTVV.

The chain couples TRBV19 to TRBJ1-5, with 9 bases matching TRBD1. V dropped 5 bases and J dropped 9; count of bases not matched to a gene: 11. The CDR3 contains 15 residues. The germline gives CDR1 LNHDA, CDR2 SQIVND (reference sequence). CDR3 DNA: TGTGCCAGTAGTGTCCCGGGACAGGGCGTTTGGCCCCAGCATTTT. This sequence encodes CASSVPGQGVWPQHF.

The J gene is TRBJ1-5, the V gene TRBV19, with D hard to call. The CDR3 covers 12 residues. V lost 9 bases to trimming and J lost 7 bases, with 13 bases between them. The V gene's germline CDR1 is LNHDA and CDR2 SQIVND (reference sequence). The CDR3 protein is CASGGYGQPQHF. CDR3 nucleotide sequence: TGTGCCAGCGGAGGGTACGGACAGCCCCAGCATTTT.

Points on this clone: Without the conserved terminal phenylalanine or tryptophan, this CDR3 likely stems from a read error. It is unclear where the CDR3 begins or ends on the DNA, so no DNA is shown, and the CDR3 is as TCRdb lists it. The J gene is TRBJ2-4, the V gene TRBV6-6; TRBD2 is the table's D call, not checked against the DNA. With termini counted, the CDR3 has 13 amino acids. CDR1 is MNHNY and CDR2 is SVGAGI in the germline V gene (reference sequence). The CDR3 sequence: CASSVRRGRGLFL.

The chain has TRBV5-6 and TRBJ2-5, with D maybe TRBD1 (5 bases). With 2 bases removed from V and 4 bases from J, the gap between germline ends came to 9 bases. Germline loops: CDR1 SGHDT, CDR2 YYEEEE. The CDR3 contains 13 residues. The CDR3 protein is CASSFGQGETQYF. In DNA, the CDR3 is TGTGCCAGCAGCTTCGGTCAGGGAGAGACCCAGTACTTC.

This sequence joins TRBV6-1 and TRBJ2-7, with D perhaps TRBD2 (5 bases). V gave up 5 bases and J gave up 2 bases, with 13 bases separating them. CDR1 and CDR2 from the germline V gene are MNHNS and SASEGT. The CDR3 is 14 residues long. The CDR3 DNA sequence: TGTGCCAGCAGTCCGAGGGAGAGCCCCTACGAGCAGTACTTC. It is translated as CASSPRESPYEQYF.